What follows is one TCR beta chain and its context. Its antigen is unidentified. 13 Jbeta primers and 60 Vbeta primers were used for the PCR. Assay used: immunoSEQ multiplex PCR; TCRdb lists only in-frame clones, some missing. The sample holds about 130,000 clones, roughly 83% seen once. The sample belongs to a study of cytomegalovirus exposure and HLA in healthy donors. Study-level findings and limits: The likely explanation for a cluster of highly shared sequence variants was sequencing artifact.

This CDR3 comprises 15 residues. Losses at the gene ends were 3 bases for V and 7 bases for J; bases not matched to a gene: 4. The germline gives CDR1 SGDLS, CDR2 YYNGEE. The clonotype comes from a man aged 35-49 years in good health and CMV-seronegative. The sequenced material came from PBMCs. The rearrangement joins TRBV9 to TRBJ2-3; 14 nucleotides match TRBD2. CDR3 in amino acids: CASSETSGGAHTQYF. DNA of the CDR3: TGTGCCAGCAGCGAGACTAGCGGGGGGGCCCATACGCAGTATTTT.